The rows below give T cell receptor beta chains drawn from one sample of a study of CD8 T cells in ankylosing spondylitis. TCRdb fed the 5' RACE reads into MiXCR, producing one record per CDR3 protein. The sample yields approximately 110,000 distinct CDR3 sequences, about 25% seen once. Sequenced input: synovial fluid, either unsorted or a sorted T cell fraction (not recorded which). These receptor sequences come from a male donor with ankylosing spondylitis. Both conserved end residues are part of each CDR3. The D gene is left open where the match is weak. Rows may omit the clone size; those that give it use once, few, many or a size class.

TRBV5-1	few	TRBD2	TRBJ2-1	TGCGCCAGCAGCTTGTGGACTAGCGGAGGGGATGAGCAGTTCTTC	CASSLWTSGGDEQFF
TRBV20-1	few	-	TRBJ1-2	TGCAGTGCTGCAAACTATGGCTACACCTTC	CSAANYGYTF
TRBV29-1	many	TRBD1	TRBJ2-7	TGCAGCGCAGTCCGGGACAGGGATTCCTACGAGCAGTACTTC	CSAVRDRDSYEQYF
TRBV11-2	once	-	TRBJ1-3	TGTGCCAGCAGCTTGGGCAGCAAGGGAAACACCATATATTTT	CASSLGSKGNTIYF
TRBV10-2	-	-	TRBJ2-6	TGCGCCAGCAGTGTGTCCGGGGCCAACGTCCTGACTTTC	CASSVSGANVLTF
TRBV20-1	-	TRBD2	TRBJ2-1	TGCAGTGCTAGCCCCCTAGCGGGAGCAGACTACAATGAGCAGTTCTTC	CSASPLAGADYNEQFF
TRBV7-9	-	-	TRBJ2-3	TGTGCCAGCAGGCGGGATGCAGATACGCAGTATTTT	CASRRDADTQYF
TRBV7-2	-	-	TRBJ2-3	TGTGCCAGCAGCCCCCGAGATTATGGCACAGATACGCAGTATTTT	CASSPRDYGTDTQYF
TRBV5-1	many	TRBD2	TRBJ2-1	TGCGCCAGCAGCCCCCGAGCCCCTAGCGGGAGGTACTACAATGAGCAGTTCTTC	CASSPRAPSGRYYNEQFF
TRBV20-1	few	TRBD1	TRBJ2-2	TGCAGTGCTAGAGTCAGGGGGAGCGGGGAGCTGTTTTTT	CSARVRGSGELFF
TRBV4-1	-	-	TRBJ2-1	TGCGCCAGCAGCCAAGATATGCGAGGTGAGCAGTTCTTC	CASSQDMRGEQFF
TRBV15	-	TRBD1	TRBJ1-2	TGTGCCACCAGCAGAGACGAGACAGGGGCTTTGCGGGGCTACACCTTC	CATSRDETGALRGYTF
TRBV4-2	-	-	TRBJ2-3	TGTGCCAGCAGCCTTTTCCGGGACTCACAGATCACAGATACGCAGTATTTT	CASSLFRDSQITDTQYF
TRBV29-1	once	-	TRBJ2-1	TGCAGCGTTGCGGTATGGTGGGGCGGCCACAATGAGCAGTTCTTC	CSVAVWWGGHNEQFF